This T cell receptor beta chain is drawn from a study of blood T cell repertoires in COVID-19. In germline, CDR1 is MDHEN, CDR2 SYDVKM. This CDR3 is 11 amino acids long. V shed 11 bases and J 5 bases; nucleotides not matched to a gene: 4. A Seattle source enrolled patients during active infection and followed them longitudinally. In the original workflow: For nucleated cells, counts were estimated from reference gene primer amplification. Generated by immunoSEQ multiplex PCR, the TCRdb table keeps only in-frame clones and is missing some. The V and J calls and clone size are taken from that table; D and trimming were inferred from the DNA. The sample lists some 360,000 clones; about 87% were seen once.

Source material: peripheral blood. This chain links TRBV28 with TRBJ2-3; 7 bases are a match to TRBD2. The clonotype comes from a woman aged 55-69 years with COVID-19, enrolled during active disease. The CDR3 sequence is CAGGGGDTQYF. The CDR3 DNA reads TGTGCCGGGGGGGGAGGAGATACGCAGTATTTT.